This entry features one T cell receptor (beta chain) sequence. Its antigen is not known. The PCR had 60 Vbeta and 13 Jbeta primers. This table comes from immunoSEQ multiplex PCR, and its TCRdb copy is limited to in-frame clones, with some not included. The sample records roughly 120,000 clones, around 78% being singletons. Whereas donors were nominally healthy upon sampling, unrecorded immune exposures were probable. This sample stems from a study of cytomegalovirus exposure and HLA in healthy donors. General study results and limits: Sequences of the TCR beta chain were said to predict the HLA-A and HLA-B alleles of most subjects accurately. The classifier reportedly diagnosed cytomegalovirus status with high sensitivity and specificity. A later analysis appeared to link common viral pathogens to several of the most significant clusters.

Germline V lookup: CDR1 SGDLS, CDR2 YYNGEE. This CDR3 region has 16 residues. V lost 0 bases and J 7 bases, leaving 16 bases between the germline ends. The sequence was collected from a man aged 35 to 55 in good health and CMV-seronegative. This sequence joins TRBV9 and TRBJ1-4, with unresolved D. The sequenced sample consisted of PBMCs. In nucleotides, the CDR3 is TGTGCCAGCAGCGTAGATTCGCGGGGTTTAAGTGAAAAACTGTTTTTT. Protein: CASSVDSRGLSEKLFF. Looking up the rest from reference TRBV9 and TRBJ1-4 gives the full variable domain: DSGVTQTPKHLITATGQRVTLRCSPRSGDLSVYWYQQSLDQGLQFLIQYYNGEERAKGNILERFSAQQFPDLHSELNLSSLELGDSALYFCASSVDSRGLSEKLFFGSGTQLSVL.